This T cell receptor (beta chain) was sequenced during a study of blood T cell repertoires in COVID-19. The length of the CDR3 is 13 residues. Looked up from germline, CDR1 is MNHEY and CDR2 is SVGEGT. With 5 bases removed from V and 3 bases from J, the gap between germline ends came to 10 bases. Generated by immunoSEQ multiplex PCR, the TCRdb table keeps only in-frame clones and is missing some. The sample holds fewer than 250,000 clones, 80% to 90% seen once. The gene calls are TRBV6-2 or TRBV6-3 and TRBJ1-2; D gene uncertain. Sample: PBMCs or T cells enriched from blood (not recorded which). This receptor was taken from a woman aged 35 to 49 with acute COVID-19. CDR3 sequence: CASSDLADYGYTF. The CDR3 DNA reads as TGTGCCAGCAGTGATTTAGCGGACTATGGCTACACCTTC.